These 14 T cell receptor beta chains came from one sample sequenced in a study of cytomegalovirus exposure and HLA in healthy donors. 13 Jbeta primers and 60 Vbeta primers were used for the PCR. Method: immunoSEQ multiplex PCR; TCRdb's copy keeps in-frame clones and lacks some. The sample contains around 86,000 clones, almost 80% of which appear only once. The material sequenced was PBMCs. These receptors all come from a female donor in good health and CMV-seronegative.

The gene calls are TRBV4-1 and TRBJ2-1, with 9 bases aligning to TRBD2. Germline loops: CDR1 MGHRA, CDR2 YSYEKL. This CDR3 has 15 amino acids. J lost 6 bases, V lost 1 base, and 4 bases had no gene match. The CDR3 protein is CASSQVASGTNEQFF. For the CDR3, the DNA is TGCGCCAGCAGCCAAGTGGCTAGCGGGACCAATGAGCAGTTCTTC.

The chain is built from TRBV18 and TRBJ2-7, with 9 bases aligning to TRBD1. Germline V gene lookup returns CDR1 KGHSH and CDR2 LQKENI. V lost 6 bases, J lost 5 bases, and 5 bases stayed unmatched. The CDR3 totals 13 residues. The CDR3 sequence: CASSYRTGDEQYF. The CDR3 DNA follows: TGTGCCAGCTCGTATCGGACAGGGGACGAGCAGTACTTC. Using reference TRBV18 and TRBJ2-7 for the parts outside the CDR3, the full variable domain is NAGVMQNPRHLVRRRGQEARLRCSPMKGHSHVYWYRQLPEEGLKFMVYLQKENIIDESGMPKERFSAEFPKEGPSILRIQQVVRGDSAAYFCASSYRTGDEQYFGPGTRLTVT.

The table lists this clone with a count of one. The chain employs TRBV6-5 and TRBJ2-2; 7 bases fit TRBD1. CDR3 length equals 16 residues. The germline V gene encodes CDR1 MNHEY and CDR2 SVGAGI. Losses at the gene ends were 1 base for V and 0 bases for J; bases not matched to a gene: 2. The CDR3 region has the DNA TGTGCCAGCAGTTACTTGGGGACAGCGAACACCGGGGAGCTGTTTTTT. Residues: CASSYLGTANTGELFF.

Only one count was recorded for this clone. CDR3 sequence reads: CASSTSRDRSVNEQYF. The DNA of the CDR3 is TGTGCCAGCAGCACATCCCGGGACAGGAGCGTCAACGAGCAGTACTTC. V usage is TRBV5-4 and J usage is TRBJ2-7; TRBD1 matches at 8 bases. This CDR3 spans 16 amino acids. Germline lookup yields CDR1 SGHNT and CDR2 YYREEE (reference sequence). V was pared by 4 bases and J by 5 bases, with 14 bases of the junction left unmatched.

This clone was seen once. The J gene is TRBJ2-7, the V gene TRBV28, with D possibly TRBD2 on 6 matching bases. The CDR3 is 13 amino acids. Germline assignment: CDR1 MDHEN and CDR2 SYDVKM. Deletions cut 3 bases from V and 4 bases from J, with 10 bases between. The CDR3 DNA reads as TGTGCCAGCAGTTTGGGGGGAGAATACGAGCAGTACTTC. It codes for CASSLGGEYEQYF.

CDR3 in DNA: TGCGCCAGCAGCTTGGTAGCGGGAAGTCCTGAGCAGTTCTTC. It codes for CASSLVAGSPEQFF. The chain uses TRBV5-1 and TRBJ2-1, with 8 nucleotides matching TRBD2. The CDR3 spans 14 residues. Germline V gene lookup returns CDR1 SGHRS and CDR2 YFSETQ. The V segment lost 0 bases and the J segment 9 bases; nucleotides outside the gene matches: 5.

The chain employs TRBV2 and TRBJ2-7; TRBD2 matches 11 bases. In germline, CDR1 is SNHLY, CDR2 FYNNEI. The CDR3 contains 14 residues. The V and J ends lost 6 bases and 4 bases, in that order; junction bases with no gene match: 5. CDR3 nucleotides: TGTGCCAGCAGATTACTAGCGGGGGCTTACGAGCAGTACTTC. Translation gives CASRLLAGAYEQYF.

The chain employs TRBV15 and TRBJ1-5; D is unclear. Looked up from germline, CDR1 is LNHNV and CDR2 is YYDKDF (reference sequence). Trimming removed 5 bases from V and 8 bases from J, with 13 bases in between. The CDR3 loop spans 13 amino acids. The CDR3 region is CATSGRSGEPQHF. The CDR3 nucleotides read TGTGCCACCAGCGGACGTTCCGGGGAGCCCCAGCATTTT.

This sequence joins TRBV27 and TRBJ2-3; 8 bases match TRBD2. This CDR3 is 14 amino acids long. Germline assignment: CDR1 MNHEY and CDR2 SMNVEV (reference sequence). V lost 2 bases, J lost 6 bases, and 4 bases stayed unmatched. The CDR3 protein is CASSLVSGVDTQYF. The DNA for the CDR3 is TGTGCCAGCAGTTTAGTTAGCGGGGTTGATACGCAGTATTTT.

This clone was seen once. V gene TRBV18 combines with J gene TRBJ1-5, with TRBD1 matching over 7 bases. The CDR3 covers 15 residues. V dropped 5 bases and J dropped 1; count of bases not matched to a gene: 5. Germline CDR1 and CDR2: KGHSH and LQKENI. CDR3 sequence: CASSGRQGSNQPQHF. For the CDR3, the DNA is TGTGCCAGCTCAGGCCGACAGGGCAGCAATCAGCCCCAGCATTTT.

The chain employs TRBV7-8 and TRBJ2-7, with 10 bases that match TRBD2. The CDR3 sequence is 15 residues long. Germline CDR1 SGHVS, CDR2 FQNEAQ. Losses at the gene ends were 1 base for V and 3 bases for J; bases not matched to a gene: 3. This chain's CDR3 is CASSLVLAGNYEQYF. The CDR3 nucleotides are TGTGCCAGCAGCTTAGTACTAGCGGGAAACTACGAGCAGTACTTC. Using reference TRBV7-8 and TRBJ2-7 for the parts outside the CDR3, the full variable domain is GAGVSQSPRYKVAKRGQDVALRCDPISGHVSLFWYQQALGQGPEFLTYFQNEAQLDKSGLPSDRFFAERPEGSVSTLKIQRTQQEDSAVYLCASSLVLAGNYEQYFGPGTRLTVT.

This chain links TRBV6-5 with TRBJ2-1; the match to TRBD1 covers 8 bases. CDR1 is MNHEY, CDR2 SVGAGI, per germline. This CDR3 comprises 15 residues. V dropped 6 bases and J dropped 6; count of bases not matched to a gene: 10. This CDR3 reads CASSSPRTGSNEQFF. Here the CDR3 DNA reads TGTGCCAGCAGCTCCCCCAGGACAGGGAGCAATGAGCAGTTCTTC.

The chain combines TRBV5-6 with TRBJ2-3; a possible D gene is TRBD1 (5 bases). V was shortened by 4 bases and J by 2 bases, with 14 bases between the two germline ends. CDR3 length: 15 amino acids. Germline assignment: CDR1 SGHDT and CDR2 YYEEEE. The CDR3 loop reads CASSGNWTNTDTQYF. The CDR3 DNA reads as TGTGCCAGCAGCGGAAACTGGACAAACACAGATACGCAGTATTTT.

The chain is built from TRBV19 and TRBJ2-1, with TRBD2 identical over 8 bases. The CDR3 loop spans 19 amino acids. After removal of 7 bases from V and 0 bases from J, the junction contained 17 bases not matched to a gene. Germline V CDR1 and CDR2: LNHDA, SQIVND (reference sequence). The CDR3 DNA reads as TGTGCCAGTACCGCCGGAAGCCCCCTAGCGGGTCGCTCCTACAATGAGCAGTTCTTC. It specifies CASTAGSPLAGRSYNEQFF.